This entry is about one T cell receptor beta chain. This clone came up once. The specificity of this receptor is unknown. No qualities accompany the bases; no much larger clone lies one base away. The collaborating institutions used their own protocols to collect whole blood in K2EDTA tubes. For TCRbeta analysis, collaborators shipped samples in one of three forms: frozen whole blood, isolated PBMCs, or DNA extracted from either of those sample types. The sample originates from a study of blood T cell repertoires in COVID-19 (TCRdb year 2020). Regarding the study in general: The collaborator samples originated in the United States, Italy and Spain and spanned the acute and convalescent phases of COVID-19. The prospective study material was composed of cDNA or gDNA derived from T cells, B-cell-depleted T cells, or PBMCs. Deeply sampled blood TCRbeta repertoires from subjects exposed to, actively infected with, or recovered from COVID-19 were included in the dataset. The repertoires were made available in a free public database intended to serve as a resource for research on the immune response to SARS-CoV-2. Samples came from the ongoing ImmuneRACE study (first 160 participants) plus 1,254 subjects from 6 global collaborators. The sample metadata nearly always contained a de-identified subject ID, COVID-19 status, age in years and sex. Where available, HLA class I and class II types were obtained from metadata supplied by the sample provider rather than from assay-based typing. General study outcomes and caveats: Clinical and demographic metadata were provided uncurated, with the amount varying by source and participant.

The immunoSEQ Assay, a bias-controlled multiplex PCR, was used to amplify TCRbeta CDR3 regions from genomic DNA. As for the authors' bioinformatics: Nucleated cell counts per sample were estimated from amplification of reference gene primers within the assay. Sequence reads were collapsed and filtered to measure the absolute abundance of every unique TCRbeta CDR3 rearrangement. Productive Simpson clonality was computed per sample as the square root of Simpson's diversity index over productive rearrangements. TCRdb retrieved this table from immuneACCESS and kept in-frame rearrangements only. Not all clones are present; in checked studies, unresolved V genes account for under half, and no reason is known for the remainder. Clone size and V and J calls were adopted from that table, with D and trimming inferred from the DNA. The sample table holds just over 95,000 clones, of which just over 90% were seen once. Less than 2% of the sample lies in the top ten.

Including cysteine and phenylalanine, the CDR3 has 16 amino acids. Only the CDR3 portion is preserved as DNA: 48 bases, with reading frame beginning at the first base. V loses 1 base of germline sequence and J loses 10 bases, and the interval between the two ends is 19 bases. The germline V gene encodes CDR1 MGHRA and CDR2 YSYEKL. The clonotype comes from a man aged 60 to 69 with acute or convalescent COVID-19. The rearranged chain carries TRBV4-1 and TRBJ2-2; a tentative D call is TRBD1 (6 bases match). Sequencing was done on a sample of peripheral blood. The nucleotide sequence reads as follows: TGCGCCAGCAGCCAAGGAAGGGGGTCGGGATGGGAGGAGCTGTTTTTT. Translated, it reads CASSQGRGSGWEELFF.